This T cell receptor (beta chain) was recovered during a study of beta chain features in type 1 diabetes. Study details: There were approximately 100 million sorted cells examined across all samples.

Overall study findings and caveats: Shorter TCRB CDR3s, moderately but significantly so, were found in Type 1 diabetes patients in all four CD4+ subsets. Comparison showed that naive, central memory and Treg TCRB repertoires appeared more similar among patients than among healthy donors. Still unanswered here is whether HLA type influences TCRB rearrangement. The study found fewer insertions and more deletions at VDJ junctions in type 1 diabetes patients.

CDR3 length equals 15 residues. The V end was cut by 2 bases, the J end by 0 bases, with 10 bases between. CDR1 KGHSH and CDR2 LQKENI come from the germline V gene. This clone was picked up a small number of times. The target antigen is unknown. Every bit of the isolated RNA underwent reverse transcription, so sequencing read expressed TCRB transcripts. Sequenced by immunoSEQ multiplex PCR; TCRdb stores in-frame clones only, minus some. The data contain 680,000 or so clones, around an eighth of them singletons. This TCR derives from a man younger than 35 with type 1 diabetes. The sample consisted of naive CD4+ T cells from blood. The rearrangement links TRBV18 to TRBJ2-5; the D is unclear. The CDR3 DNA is TGTGCCAGCTCACCAATGGTGGCTAACCAAGAGACCCAGTACTTC. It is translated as CASSPMVANQETQYF.